A selection of T cell receptor beta chains follows, all from one sample in a study of neurological immune-mediated disorders. Each CDR3 protein gets one entry after TCRdb re-called the 5' RACE reads with MiXCR. The repertoire holds about 55,000 distinct CDR3 sequences, roughly 4.6% seen once, with roughly 3.1% in the top ten. Sequencing was done on a sample of PBMCs. The origin of the receptors is a man in his forties or fifties with multiple sclerosis. Each CDR3 is given with its conserved first and last residue. A D gene is named only where the DNA matches it firmly. Clone sizes are given selectively: once, few, many, or a class where the clone is expanded.

J gene: TRBJ1-2; D gene: -; V gene: TRBV10-3; clone size: many; CDR3 protein: CAISESTITRAVPGGYTF; CDR3 DNA: TGTGCCATCAGTGAGTCGACAATTACAAGAGCTGTACCGGGTGGCTACACCTTC
J gene: TRBJ2-1; D gene: -; V gene: TRBV20-1; clone size: many; CDR3 protein: CSASLAGHSYNEQFF; CDR3 DNA: TGCAGTGCTAGTTTGGCAGGGCATTCCTACAATGAGCAGTTCTTC
J gene: TRBJ2-1; D gene: -; V gene: TRBV10-3; clone size: few; CDR3 protein: CAISDRRGGGEQFF; CDR3 DNA: TGTGCCATCAGTGATAGGAGGGGGGGAGGTGAGCAGTTCTTC
J gene: TRBJ2-3; D gene: -; V gene: TRBV15; clone size: many; CDR3 protein: CATSRVRALLNTQYF; CDR3 DNA: TGTGCCACCAGCAGAGTACGCGCGCTCTTAAATACGCAGTATTTT
J gene: TRBJ2-1; D gene: -; V gene: TRBV20-1; clone size: many; CDR3 protein: CSQRGARAGYNEQFF; CDR3 DNA: TGCAGCCAGCGAGGGGCGAGGGCAGGGTACAATGAGCAGTTCTTC
J gene: TRBJ1-4; D gene: TRBD1; V gene: TRBV18; clone size: many; CDR3 protein: CASSPPGQADEKLFF; CDR3 DNA: TGTGCCAGCTCACCTCCGGGACAGGCGGATGAAAAACTGTTTTTT
J gene: TRBJ2-1; D gene: TRBD2; V gene: TRBV4-1; clone size: many; CDR3 protein: CASSPGLAVSSYNEQFF; CDR3 DNA: TGCGCCAGCAGCCCTGGACTAGCGGTTAGCTCCTACAATGAGCAGTTCTTC
J gene: TRBJ2-1; D gene: TRBD1; V gene: TRBV27; clone size: -; CDR3 protein: CASPDRWPRMGNEQFF; CDR3 DNA: TGTGCCAGTCCGGACAGGTGGCCGCGTATGGGAAATGAGCAGTTCTTC
J gene: TRBJ2-2; D gene: -; V gene: TRBV5-1; clone size: many; CDR3 protein: CASSLASANTGELFF; CDR3 DNA: TGCGCCAGCAGCTTGGCTAGCGCAAACACCGGGGAGCTGTTTTTT
J gene: TRBJ2-1; D gene: TRBD2; V gene: TRBV20-1; clone size: many; CDR3 protein: CSARTSGILRNEQFF; CDR3 DNA: TGCAGTGCTAGGACTAGCGGAATTCTAAGGAATGAGCAGTTCTTC